One sample yielded the 29 T cell receptor beta chains listed below, sequenced in a study of blood T cells in healthy people across ages. A second PCR of about 7 to 12 cycles used a sample-barcoded 5' primer and a J-beta primer mix. TCRdb re-called the 5' RACE reads through MiXCR, storing one row per CDR3 protein. The data hold approximately 800,000 distinct CDR3 sequences, with nearly 60% observed a single time. The sequencing input was blood. All receptors come from a man younger than 40 in good health.

This clonotype was detected ten times or more. J is TRBJ2-3 and V is TRBV12-3 or TRBV12-4, with D maybe TRBD2 (5 bases). V dropped 3 bases and J dropped 11 bases, with 18 bases sitting between them. The CDR3 sequence is 14 residues long. The CDR3 spells CASSFGVAGDVQYF. CDR3 DNA: TGTGCCAGCAGTTTCGGGGTGGCCGGAGATGTGCAGTATTTT.

The chain links TRBV9 to TRBJ2-4, with no clear D. Judging by the DNA end, TRBJ2-7 fits better; the J call may be wrong. The CDR3 has 16 residues. Germline assignment: CDR1 SGDLS and CDR2 YYNGEE. The CDR3 is CASSVGPRSFLSEQYF. DNA for the CDR3: TGTGCCAGCAGCGTAGGTCCTCGGTCCTTCCTTAGCGAGCAGTACTTC.

The V call is TRBV20-1, the J call TRBJ1-4; 7 nucleotides match TRBD1. Germline CDR1 DFQATT, CDR2 SNEGSKA (reference sequence). Germline trimming cut 2 bases from V and 8 bases from J; bases unmatched to any gene: 11. This CDR3 has 15 amino acids. CDR3 loop: CSARPKYRGGEKLFF. In DNA, the CDR3 is TGCAGTGCTAGACCCAAATACAGGGGAGGCGAAAAACTGTTTTTT.

V is TRBV9 and J is TRBJ2-1; 7 nucleotides align to TRBD1. The V segment lost 4 bases and the J segment 6 bases; nucleotides outside the gene matches: 7. The V gene's germline CDR1 is SGDLS and CDR2 YYNGEE. This CDR3 contains 14 residues. Here the CDR3 reads CASSPQTGFNEQFF. The CDR3, as DNA: TGTGCCAGCAGCCCCCAGACAGGGTTCAATGAGCAGTTCTTC.

This clonotype has a handful of counts. V usage is TRBV6-2 or TRBV6-3 and J usage is TRBJ2-5; D may be TRBD1 (7 bases). V dropped 4 bases and J dropped 7 bases, with 16 bases sitting between them. The CDR3 totals 14 residues. Germline V CDR1 and CDR2: MNHEY, SVGEGT. The CDR3 region is CASSSLTGDRTQYF. The CDR3 DNA sequence: TGTGCCAGCAGTTCCCTCACGGGGGACAGGACCCAGTACTTC.

V usage is TRBV9 and J usage is TRBJ2-3, with TRBD2 matching 8 bases. The CDR3 consists of 16 residues. V lost 2 bases and J lost 0; bases outside the gene matches: 5. Germline CDR1 and CDR2: SGDLS and YYNGEE. This chain's CDR3 is CASSVSSGVSTDTQYF. CDR3 sequence (DNA): TGTGCCAGCAGCGTCAGTAGCGGGGTTAGCACAGATACGCAGTATTTT.

This clonotype was seen more than once but under ten times. The CDR3 loop reads CSAQGQGAEAFF. The CDR3 DNA sequence: TGCAGCGCCCAAGGACAGGGGGCTGAAGCTTTCTTT. V and J are TRBV29-1 and TRBJ1-1; TRBD1 agrees at 10 bases. CDR1 and CDR2 from the germline V gene are SQVTM and ANQGSEA. With 7 bases clipped from V and 6 bases from J, the junction kept 5 bases outside the gene matches. The CDR3 is 12 amino acids.

V is TRBV11-1 and J is TRBJ2-1; D possibly corresponds to TRBD2 (6 bases). V lost 5 bases, J lost 6 bases, and 14 bases lay in between. The CDR3 sequence is 14 residues long. CDR1 is SGHAT and CDR2 is FQDESV in the germline V gene (reference sequence). The CDR3 bases are TGTGCCAGCAGCGACCGACTAGGGGTCAATGAGCAGTTCTTC. Translated, it gives CASSDRLGVNEQFF.

The CDR3 sequence: CATATGGNNGYTF. CDR3 in DNA: TGTGCCACCGCGACAGGGGGTAATAATGGCTACACCTTC. The rearrangement joins TRBV25-1 to TRBJ1-2; 9 bases line up with TRBD1. The CDR3 consists of 13 residues. Trimming cost V 10 bases and J 6 bases; bases outside gene matches: 9. Per the germline V gene, CDR1 is MGHDK and CDR2 is SYGVNS.

This clonotype showed up just a few times. V and J are TRBV13 and TRBJ2-1; perhaps TRBD2 as D (5 bases). V shed 2 bases and J shed 9 bases, with 11 bases lying between them. CDR3 length: 13 residues. Germline lookup yields CDR1 PRHDT and CDR2 FYEKMQ (reference sequence). The CDR3 region has the DNA TGTGCCAGCAGCTTACGGGTTCGGGGTGAGCAGTTCTTC. Translated: CASSLRVRGEQFF.

This clonotype was recorded at least ten times. The CDR3 spells CSVVVGPVREQYF. The DNA of the CDR3 is TGCAGCGTTGTTGTGGGCCCGGTCAGGGAGCAGTACTTC. The gene calls are TRBV29-1 and TRBJ2-7; D remains ambiguous. The germline gives CDR1 SQVTM, CDR2 ANQGSEA. V shed 4 bases and J shed 7 bases, with 17 bases lying between them. The CDR3 totals 13 residues.

The rearrangement joins TRBV6-5 to TRBJ2-4; 9 positions match TRBD1. The J call is in doubt because the DNA end fits TRBJ2-7 better. CDR1 is MNHEY and CDR2 is SVGAGI in the germline V gene. The CDR3 is 15 residues long. CDR3 residues: CASRAPGTGTHEQYF. The CDR3 DNA follows: TGTGCCAGCAGAGCGCCCGGGACAGGGACCCACGAGCAGTACTTC.

The rearrangement uses TRBV10-3 and TRBJ2-7, with D perhaps matching TRBD1 (6 bases). From germline, CDR1 is ENHRY and CDR2 SYGVKD. V lost 0 bases and J 6 bases, leaving 18 bases between the germline ends. CDR3 length: 16 amino acids. As DNA, the CDR3 is TGTGCCATCAGTGAGTCGAGAGCAGGGGCCTCCGTCGAGCAGTACTTC. Its translation is CAISESRAGASVEQYF.

This clonotype came up many times. The chain carries TRBV12-3 or TRBV12-4 and TRBJ1-1, with 9 bases fitting TRBD1. The CDR3 spans 14 residues. Unmatched junction bases numbered 0, after V lost 3 bases and J lost 1 base. The CDR3: CASSLDRGNTEAFF. The CDR3 nucleotides read TGTGCCAGCAGTTTGGACAGGGGGAACACTGAAGCTTTCTTT.

The chain carries TRBV28 and TRBJ1-5, with TRBD1 matching 7 bases. J was trimmed by 6 bases and V by 3 bases; bases with no gene match: 2. In germline, CDR1 is MDHEN, CDR2 SYDVKM. The CDR3 loop spans 13 amino acids. In DNA form, the CDR3 reads TGTGCCAGCAGTTTCAGGGGGTTTCAGCCCCAGCATTTT. Protein sequence: CASSFRGFQPQHF.

V usage is TRBV20-1 and J usage is TRBJ2-4; D might be TRBD1 (6 bases). Near its end, the DNA agrees better with TRBJ2-7, so the J call may be wrong. CDR1 and CDR2 from the germline V gene are DFQATT and SNEGSKA (reference sequence). There are 15 residues in the CDR3. CDR3 region: CSARERTEGIDEQYF. The CDR3 bases are TGCAGTGCTAGAGAGCGGACAGAGGGCATCGACGAGCAGTACTTC.

The chain carries TRBV20-1 and TRBJ1-1; D might be TRBD1 (6 bases). Germline CDR1 and CDR2: DFQATT and SNEGSKA (reference sequence). The length of the CDR3 is 12 residues. The V end was cut by 6 bases, the J end by 6 bases, with 14 bases between. Here the CDR3 reads CSARQETAEAFF. The CDR3 DNA sequence: TGCAGTGCGAGACAGGAGACAGCTGAAGCTTTCTTT.

CDR3 DNA sequence: TGTGCCAGCAGCTTAGGGGGTGCTATTCAGTACTTC. Residues: CASSLGGAIQYF. The rearrangement joins TRBV7-8 to TRBJ2-7, with D hard to call. This CDR3 spans 12 amino acids. Germline CDR1 is SGHVS and CDR2 is FQNEAQ. Trimming stripped 1 base from V and 10 bases from J, with 11 bases between.

The chain carries TRBV20-1 and TRBJ2-1; D possibly corresponds to TRBD2 (5 bases). V was cut by 2 bases and J by 5 bases, with 16 bases left in between. The germline gives CDR1 DFQATT, CDR2 SNEGSKA (reference sequence). The CDR3 covers 15 residues. The CDR3 spells CSARFRSRLHNEQFF. The CDR3 DNA reads TGCAGTGCTAGATTCCGCAGTAGACTACACAATGAGCAGTTCTTC.

V gene TRBV9 combines with J gene TRBJ2-1; D gene unclear. The CDR3 length is 14 residues. Germline CDR1 reads SGDLS; CDR2 reads YYNGEE. Trimming stripped 1 base from V and 2 bases from J, with 7 bases between. The CDR3 sequence: CASSVRDPYNEQFF. The CDR3 DNA reads TGTGCCAGCAGCGTACGCGACCCCTACAATGAGCAGTTCTTC.

The J gene is TRBJ2-5, the V gene TRBV12-3 or TRBV12-4; unclear D gene. With 2 bases removed from V and 5 bases from J, the gap between germline ends came to 9 bases. The CDR3 is made up of 13 amino acids. As DNA, the CDR3 is TGTGCCAGCAGTTTACCCCCTGCGGAGACCCAGTACTTC. This sequence encodes CASSLPPAETQYF.

There are a few counts of this clonotype. The rearrangement links TRBV9 to TRBJ2-7; the D is unclear. The V end was cut by 2 bases, the J end by 3 bases, with 12 bases between. The germline CDR1 and CDR2 sequences are SGDLS and YYNGEE. The length of the CDR3 is 14 residues. The CDR3 sequence is CASSVGSGDYEQYF. In DNA, the CDR3 is TGTGCCAGCAGCGTGGGTTCGGGTGACTACGAGCAGTACTTC.

This clonotype came up a few times. The CDR3 spells CASSYHSRPDDEQYF. The CDR3 nucleotides are TGTGCCAGCAGTTACCACTCGAGGCCAGACGACGAGCAGTACTTC. The genes are TRBV6-5 and TRBJ2-7, with D hard to call. Deletions cut 2 bases from V and 5 bases from J, with 16 bases between. This CDR3 is built from 15 residues. From germline, CDR1 is MNHEY and CDR2 SVGAGI.

The chain recombines TRBV7-3 with TRBJ2-3; no firm D call. Trimming removed 5 bases at V and 3 bases at J, with 12 bases between. The germline V gene encodes CDR1 SGHTA and CDR2 FQGTGA. This CDR3 has 14 residues. The CDR3 loop is CASSSRYTTDTQYF. The CDR3 DNA sequence: TGTGCCAGCAGCAGCCGGTATACGACAGATACGCAGTATTTT.

This clonotype was found once. The chain joins TRBV7-8 to TRBJ1-5; D is perhaps TRBD1 (5 bases). This CDR3 has 13 residues. Deletions cut 6 bases from V and 4 bases from J, with 10 bases between. CDR1 and CDR2 from the germline V gene are SGHVS and FQNEAQ. The CDR3 DNA reads as TGTGCCAGCAGTCGGGACCCGAATCAGCCCCAGCATTTT. Translated, it gives CASSRDPNQPQHF.

The chain recombines TRBV27 with TRBJ2-3, with 9 bases lining up with TRBD2. Trimming cost V 0 bases and J 3 bases; bases outside gene matches: 16. The CDR3 spans 20 residues. Per the germline V gene, CDR1 is MNHEY and CDR2 is SMNVEV (reference sequence). DNA for the CDR3: TGTGCCAGCAGTTTATCCCCGAGGGTGGGGGTAACTAGCGGGACAGATACGCAGTATTTT. Its translation is CASSLSPRVGVTSGTDTQYF.

The chain couples TRBV28 to TRBJ2-6; no reliable D call. V shed 5 bases and J shed 0 bases, with 8 bases lying between them. Germline assignment: CDR1 MDHEN and CDR2 SYDVKM. This CDR3 has 15 residues. This CDR3 is CASSPPVSGANVLTF. The CDR3 DNA sequence: TGTGCCAGCAGTCCACCAGTCTCTGGGGCCAACGTCCTGACTTTC.

This clonotype has only a few counts. This rearrangement joins TRBV10-3 to TRBJ1-5; D unresolved. CDR1 ENHRY and CDR2 SYGVKD come from the germline V gene. Trimming left V 2 bases short and J 0 bases short, with 11 bases between. The CDR3 contains 16 residues. This CDR3 is CAISEEREGSNQPQHF. The CDR3 DNA reads TGTGCCATCAGTGAGGAAAGAGAGGGTAGCAATCAGCCCCAGCATTTT.

This clonotype was counted only a few times. This chain links TRBV20-1 with TRBJ2-7; D remains unclear. The CDR3 is 13 residues long. Germline V gives CDR1 DFQATT, CDR2 SNEGSKA (reference sequence). V dropped 6 bases and J dropped 2 bases, with 14 bases sitting between them. CDR3 amino acids: CSAHDTSAYEQYF. The CDR3 bases are TGCAGTGCCCACGACACTTCAGCCTACGAGCAGTACTTC.